This T cell receptor (beta chain) was sequenced in a study of long-term antiretroviral therapy in people with HIV. Regarding this clone: The antigen is not known.

CDR3 size: 14 residues. Trimming took 2 bases from V and 2 from J, leaving 8 bases between them. CDR1 MNHEY and CDR2 SVGAGI come from the germline V gene. This was the immunoSEQ v3.0 assay at survey level. The method was immunoSEQ multiplex PCR; TCRdb's version includes in-frame clones alone and lacks a portion of them. This sample carries 20,000 or so clones, roughly 86% of them seen once, and the ten largest clones take about 10%. General study results and limits: The study found that diversity rose after ART but stayed below transplant donor controls. The ART regimens used between about 2004 and 2017 may be less effective than current ones.

The sequence was collected from a middle-aged man with HIV. Sequenced here: unsorted PBMCs, sampled 0.5 years after starting antiretroviral therapy. J is TRBJ2-3 and V is TRBV6-5; no firm D call. The CDR3 loop is CASSYLDHTDTQYF. The CDR3 DNA sequence: TGTGCCAGCAGTTACCTCGACCACACAGATACGCAGTATTTT.